Each of the 32 T cell receptor beta chains below was sequenced from the same sample in a study of blood T cells in healthy people across ages. Combining a sample-barcoded 5' primer with a J-beta primer mix, a second PCR ran for roughly 6 to 12 cycles. MiXCR was run by TCRdb on the 5' RACE reads, yielding one entry per CDR3 protein. The data show roughly 730,000 distinct CDR3 sequences, roughly three fifths seen once. The sample consisted of blood. The receptors shown here come from a man in his forties in good health.

The CDR3 spells CASSFVGGHSSEQYF. The CDR3 nucleotides read TGTGCCAGCAGTTTCGTGGGAGGGCATTCGTCCGAGCAGTACTTC. The gene calls are TRBV27 and TRBJ2-7; 7 positions match TRBD2. CDR1 and CDR2 (germline): MNHEY, SMNVEV (reference sequence). Trimming removed 3 bases from V and 6 bases from J; junction bases left unmatched: 11. This CDR3 is 15 amino acids long.

The gene calls are TRBV15 and TRBJ1-2, with 7 bases matching TRBD1. The V and J ends lost 3 bases and 2 bases, in that order; junction bases with no gene match: 12. This CDR3 has 17 amino acids. Germline assignment: CDR1 LNHNV and CDR2 YYDKDF (reference sequence). The CDR3 loop is CATSSVLTGRLNYGYTF. The CDR3 bases are TGTGCCACCAGCAGCGTGTTGACAGGGAGATTAAACTATGGCTACACCTTC.

The table lists this clonotype with a few counts. The chain has TRBV25-1 and TRBJ1-6, with 9 bases identical to TRBD1. The ends lost 5 bases at V and 8 bases at J; junction bases unmatched: 4. Germline V gives CDR1 MGHDK, CDR2 SYGVNS. The length of the CDR3 is 14 residues. CDR3 in amino acids: CASSWDRVDSPLHF. CDR3 bases: TGTGCCAGCAGTTGGGACAGGGTCGATTCACCCCTCCACTTT.

The rearrangement joins TRBV5-1 to TRBJ2-4, with D perhaps TRBD1 or TRBD2 (5 bases each). V was trimmed by 3 bases and J by 7 bases, leaving 17 bases between them. Germline V gives CDR1 SGHRS, CDR2 YFSETQ. CDR3 length: 15 residues. CDR3 nucleotides: TGCGCCAGCAGCTCCACACCGGGAAAGGGGAACATTCAGTACTTC. Protein sequence: CASSSTPGKGNIQYF. The full variable domain, in which reference TRBV5-1 and TRBJ2-4 provide the parts outside the CDR3, is KAGVTQTPRYLIKTRGQQVTLSCSPISGHRSVSWYQQTPGQGLQFLFEYFSETQRNKGNFPGRFSGRQFSNSRSEMNVSTLELGDSALYLCASSSTPGKGNIQYFGAGTRLSVL.

This clonotype came up many times. V and J are TRBV28 and TRBJ1-6; D not resolved. There are 13 residues in the CDR3. Trimming pared 6 bases from V and 7 bases from J, leaving 10 bases between. From germline, CDR1 is MDHEN and CDR2 SYDVKM. CDR3 in amino acids: CASSLDLNSPLHF. The CDR3 coding sequence is TGTGCCAGCAGCTTGGACCTAAATTCACCCCTCCACTTT. Looking up the rest from reference TRBV28 and TRBJ1-6 gives the full variable domain: DVKVTQSSRYLVKRTGEKVFLECVQDMDHENMFWYRQDPGLGLRLIYFSYDVKMKEKGDIPEGYSVSREKKERFSLILESASTNQTSMYLCASSLDLNSPLHFGNGTRLTVT.

This clonotype was detected only a few times. The chain joins TRBV4-3 to TRBJ2-7; D is perhaps TRBD2 (5 bases). Trimming cost V 0 bases and J 0 bases, with 12 bases left between them. There are 16 residues in the CDR3. Per the germline V gene, CDR1 is LGHNA and CDR2 is YSLEER. DNA for the CDR3: TGCGCCAGCAGCCAAGATCCCGGGGTCCCCTCCTACGAGCAGTACTTC. As protein: CASSQDPGVPSYEQYF.

The V gene is TRBV25-1, the J gene TRBJ1-2; 7 nucleotides match TRBD1. Germline lookup yields CDR1 MGHDK and CDR2 SYGVNS. CDR3 size: 16 residues. V lost 4 bases, J lost 0 bases, and 8 bases stayed unmatched. CDR3 bases: TGTGCCAGCAGTGGCAGACAGGGTATCACTAACTATGGCTACACCTTC. Translation: CASSGRQGITNYGYTF.

The genes are TRBV27 and TRBJ1-5; D is undetermined. V lost 2 bases, J lost 5 bases, and 13 bases lay in between. The CDR3 has 15 residues. Germline values: CDR1 MNHEY, CDR2 SMNVEV (reference sequence). The CDR3 DNA sequence: TGTGCCAGCAGTTTACTGGCAGGCGAATATCAGCCCCAGCATTTT. It is translated as CASSLLAGEYQPQHF.

As for this clonotype: An end of the junction does not agree with germline; a read error may underlie this. V usage is TRBV5-1 and J usage is TRBJ2-1; no clear D gene. CDR3 length: 11 amino acids. Germline CDR1 reads SGHRS; CDR2 reads YFSETQ. Written as DNA, the CDR3 is TGCACCAGCACCCAAAACAGTGAGCAGTTCTTC. Protein sequence: CTSTQNSEQFF.

The rearrangement joins TRBV7-3 to TRBJ2-3; D is perhaps TRBD1 (6 bases). The ends were cut back, 1 base at V and 5 bases at J, with 13 bases in the middle. The CDR3 contains 15 residues. The germline gives CDR1 SGHTA, CDR2 FQGTGA. The CDR3 sequence is CASSLRAGVVDTQYF. CDR3 DNA: TGTGCCAGCAGCTTAAGGGCAGGGGTCGTAGATACGCAGTATTTT.

This clonotype appeared a few times. The rearrangement uses TRBV9 and TRBJ2-5; D is uncertain. Germline V CDR1 and CDR2: SGDLS, YYNGEE. This CDR3 has 14 residues. The V end lost 0 bases, the J end lost 4 bases, and 10 bases lay between the germline ends. The CDR3 nucleotides are TGTGCCAGCAGCGTAGCTTGGACGGGAGAGACCCAGTACTTC. It specifies CASSVAWTGETQYF. Drawing the rest from reference TRBV9 and TRBJ2-5, the complete variable domain is DSGVTQTPKHLITATGQRVTLRCSPRSGDLSVYWYQQSLDQGLQFLIQYYNGEERAKGNILERFSAQQFPDLHSELNLSSLELGDSALYFCASSVAWTGETQYFGPGTRLLVL.

The CDR3, as DNA: TGCAGCGGTACCACCACCGGGGAGCTGTTTTTT. As protein: CSGTTTGELFF. The chain links TRBV29-1 to TRBJ2-2; D remains ambiguous. Germline assignment: CDR1 SQVTM and CDR2 ANQGSEA. Trimming cost V 7 bases and J 4 bases, with 7 bases left between them. This CDR3 is built from 11 residues.

Here the CDR3 DNA reads TGTGCCAGCAGTTTATGGGCCACAGATACGCAGTATTTT. Translation gives CASSLWATDTQYF. The V call is TRBV27, the J call TRBJ2-3; no clear D gene. Deletions cut 1 base from V and 2 bases from J, with 4 bases between. From germline, CDR1 is MNHEY and CDR2 SMNVEV (reference sequence). This CDR3 contains 13 residues.

This chain links TRBV12-5 with TRBJ2-5; TRBD2 is a possible D gene (5 bases). The CDR3 has 14 amino acids. Per germline, CDR1 LGHNT and CDR2 FRNRAP. Trimming took 1 base from V and 2 from J, leaving 8 bases between them. The CDR3 DNA follows: TGTGCTAGTGGTTTGGCGAGGGTTCAAGAGACCCAGTACTTC. Translated: CASGLARVQETQYF.

The chain joins TRBV29-1 to TRBJ1-2; possibly TRBD1 for D (5 bases). The CDR3 has 11 amino acids. The V and J ends lost 4 bases and 6 bases respectively, with 9 bases between them. The germline CDR1 and CDR2 sequences are SQVTM and ANQGSEA. CDR3 sequence (DNA): TGCAGCGTTGCAGGGAGAGATGGCTACACCTTC. Translation gives CSVAGRDGYTF.

The CDR3, as DNA: TGTGCCACCAGTGAAAGACTAAGATGGGGGGCAGGGTCCAAAAACATTCAGTACTTC. It codes for CATSERLRWGAGSKNIQYF. The J gene is TRBJ2-4, the V gene TRBV24-1, with D perhaps matching TRBD1 or TRBD2 (6 bases each). Trimming left V 4 bases short and J 2 bases short, with 23 bases between. CDR1 is KGHDR, CDR2 SFDVKD, per germline. The CDR3 loop spans 19 amino acids.

The V and J genes are TRBV4-3 and TRBJ2-5; D is undetermined. CDR1 LGHNA and CDR2 YSLEER come from the germline V gene. The CDR3 contains 15 residues. Trimming removed 0 bases at V and 1 base at J, with 9 bases between. The CDR3 bases are TGCGCCAGCAGCCAAGAAGGCCACAGCCAAGAGACCCAGTACTTC. Its translation is CASSQEGHSQETQYF.

A few counts support this clonotype. CDR3 sequence (DNA): TGCAGCGTTGTACTAGCGGGAGGGCCTGTCTCTGGGGCCAACGTCCTGACTTTC. It encodes CSVVLAGGPVSGANVLTF. The chain couples TRBV29-1 to TRBJ2-6, with 13 bases aligning to TRBD2. The CDR3 totals 18 residues. Germline V gene lookup returns CDR1 SQVTM and CDR2 ANQGSEA. The V segment lost 4 bases and the J segment 0 bases; nucleotides outside the gene matches: 6.

V gene TRBV5-5 combines with J gene TRBJ2-3; D is possibly TRBD1 (5 bases). The germline gives CDR1 SGHKS, CDR2 YYEKEE (reference sequence). The CDR3 runs 15 residues. V dropped 2 bases and J dropped 0 bases, with 10 bases sitting between them. In DNA form, the CDR3 reads TGTGCCAGCAGCTTCCTGACAGCAAGCACAGATACGCAGTATTTT. Translation gives CASSFLTASTDTQYF.

The sample holds a few counts of this clonotype. J is TRBJ2-3 and V is TRBV7-9; D gene uncertain. This CDR3 region has 13 residues. V was pared by 4 bases and J by 0 bases, with 5 bases between. From germline, CDR1 is SEHNR and CDR2 FQNEAQ (reference sequence). Here the CDR3 DNA reads TGTGCCAGCAGCTCTCAGAGCACAGATACGCAGTATTTT. Protein sequence: CASSSQSTDTQYF.

This clonotype was counted many times. V usage is TRBV18 and J usage is TRBJ1-2; 8 bases map to TRBD1. This CDR3 is 12 amino acids long. CDR1 is KGHSH and CDR2 is LQKENI in the germline V gene. V gave up 3 bases and J gave up 6 bases; unmatched junction bases: 0. The CDR3 DNA reads as TGTGCCAGCTCACCGACAGGGGATGGCTACACCTTC. Residues: CASSPTGDGYTF. Combining the CDR3 with reference TRBV18 and TRBJ1-2 gives the whole variable domain NAGVMQNPRHLVRRRGQEARLRCSPMKGHSHVYWYRQLPEEGLKFMVYLQKENIIDESGMPKERFSAEFPKEGPSILRIQQVVRGDSAAYFCASSPTGDGYTFGSGTRLTVV.

This clonotype was seen a handful of times. This chain's CDR3 is CSVKTGPVMDEQFF. The DNA for the CDR3 is TGCAGCGTAAAGACAGGACCTGTTATGGATGAGCAGTTCTTC. The V and J genes are TRBV29-1 and TRBJ2-1; TRBD1 is a possible D gene (6 bases). V lost 6 bases and J 8 bases, leaving 20 bases between the germline ends. This CDR3 is 14 amino acids long. Germline CDR1 SQVTM, CDR2 ANQGSEA.

V is TRBV6-2 or TRBV6-3 and J is TRBJ1-1; D unclear. With 4 bases removed from V and 4 bases from J, the gap between germline ends came to 4 bases. This CDR3 is built from 11 residues. CDR1 and CDR2 from the germline V gene are MNHEY and SVGEGT. As DNA, the CDR3 is TGTGCCAGCAGTTCAGGCACTGAAGCTTTCTTT. Translating it yields CASSSGTEAFF.

This rearrangement joins TRBV24-1 to TRBJ2-6; D is tentatively TRBD1 or TRBD2 (5 bases each). The CDR3 has 21 amino acids. V lost 2 bases, J lost 0 bases, and 22 bases lay in between. Germline loops: CDR1 KGHDR, CDR2 SFDVKD. The CDR3 sequence is CATSDSLGRGAVSSGANVLTF. In nucleotides, the CDR3 is TGTGCCACCAGTGATTCACTCGGCCGAGGGGCGGTAAGCTCTGGGGCCAACGTCCTGACTTTC.

Only a few counts were recorded for this clonotype. The chain couples TRBV2 to TRBJ2-5; 7 positions agree with TRBD1. CDR3 length: 15 residues. Germline values: CDR1 SNHLY, CDR2 FYNNEI. J gave up 4 bases and V 6 bases, and 11 bases lay outside the gene matches. CDR3 protein: CASSGDRVFGETQYF. The CDR3 DNA sequence: TGTGCCAGCAGCGGTGACAGGGTCTTTGGAGAGACCCAGTACTTC.

This clonotype was observed a few times. This rearrangement joins TRBV5-5 to TRBJ1-1; 8 bases are a match to TRBD1. The CDR3 sequence is 16 residues long. J was trimmed by 1 base and V by 0 bases; bases with no gene match: 5. The germline CDR1 and CDR2 sequences are SGHKS and YYEKEE (reference sequence). CDR3 amino acids: CASSLGYDRGNTEAFF. The CDR3, as DNA: TGTGCCAGCAGCTTGGGCTACGACAGGGGGAACACTGAAGCTTTCTTT.

This clonotype has just a few counts. The gene calls are TRBV29-1 and TRBJ1-2; D is possibly TRBD1 (6 bases). The CDR3 extends over 14 amino acids. Germline V gene lookup returns CDR1 SQVTM and CDR2 ANQGSEA. Trimming pared 6 bases from V and 5 bases from J, leaving 19 bases between. For the CDR3, the DNA is TGCAGCGTGAAAAACAGGGAAAATGATTATGGCTACACCTTC. This codes for CSVKNRENDYGYTF.

The V and J genes are TRBV20-1 and TRBJ2-1; TRBD2 aligns across 16 bases. Unmatched junction bases numbered 4, after V lost 1 base and J lost 7 bases. Germline loops: CDR1 DFQATT, CDR2 SNEGSKA (reference sequence). The CDR3 totals 16 residues. For the CDR3, the DNA is TGCAGTGCTAGAGCTTGGGGACTAGCGGGGGGGAATGAGCAGTTCTTC. Translation gives CSARAWGLAGGNEQFF.

This clonotype came up a few times. V gene TRBV5-1 combines with J gene TRBJ1-4; TRBD1 might be the D (5 bases). With 0 bases removed from V and 0 bases from J, the gap between germline ends came to 12 bases. Germline V lookup: CDR1 SGHRS, CDR2 YFSETQ. The CDR3 consists of 17 residues. In nucleotides, the CDR3 is TGCGCCAGCAGCTTGGTGGGACCCCGGGCAACTAATGAAAAACTGTTTTTT. Translation gives CASSLVGPRATNEKLFF.

There are a few counts of this clonotype. This chain joins TRBV29-1 and TRBJ2-7; D is unresolved. The CDR3 runs 12 residues. Germline V gives CDR1 SQVTM, CDR2 ANQGSEA. V was cut by 4 bases and J by 2 bases, with 9 bases left in between. DNA of the CDR3: TGCAGCGTTGCGGCCGGAACCTACGAGCAGTACTTC. This sequence encodes CSVAAGTYEQYF.

V gene TRBV11-2 combines with J gene TRBJ1-2; TRBD1 matches 7 bases. Losses at the gene ends were 2 bases for V and 4 bases for J; bases not matched to a gene: 7. Germline V CDR1 and CDR2: SGHAT, FQNNGV. CDR3 length: 15 residues. CDR3 residues: CASSLQGGVSYGYTF. The DNA of the CDR3 is TGTGCCAGCAGCTTACAGGGGGGGGTAAGCTATGGCTACACCTTC.

This clonotype came up a few times. The chain uses TRBV29-1 and TRBJ1-2; D possibly corresponds to TRBD1 (6 bases). The length of the CDR3 is 13 residues. V gave up 3 bases and J gave up 4 bases, with 12 bases separating them. Germline CDR1 SQVTM, CDR2 ANQGSEA. This CDR3 reads CSVDYQDSYGYTF. The CDR3 DNA follows: TGCAGCGTTGACTACCAGGACAGCTATGGCTACACCTTC.